Presented here are 27 T cell receptor beta chains from one specimen sequenced in a study of blood T cell repertoires in COVID-19. Using immunoSEQ multiplex PCR, the repertoire was profiled, and TCRdb retains in-frame clones only, with some absent. The repertoire has approximately 140,000 clones, around 84% of them found once; the top ten carry 38%. The sample taken for sequencing was peripheral blood. These receptors were taken from a human donor in a cohort sampled during active COVID-19.

The rearrangement uses TRBV5-8 and TRBJ1-2, with 8 positions matching TRBD1. CDR3 length equals 15 residues. V dropped 4 bases and J dropped 7; count of bases not matched to a gene: 12. Germline-derived CDR1 and CDR2 are SGHTS and YDEGEE. CDR3 amino acids: CASSIGQGGRGGYTF. Written as DNA, the CDR3 is TGTGCCAGCAGCATCGGACAGGGAGGTAGAGGTGGCTACACCTTC.

In nucleotides, the CDR3 is TGTGCCAGCTCACCTACGGGTGGGAGCTCCTACGAGCAGTACTTC. Its translation is CASSPTGGSSYEQYF. The chain couples TRBV18 to TRBJ2-7; D possibly corresponds to TRBD2 (5 bases). The germline CDR1 and CDR2 sequences are KGHSH and LQKENI. Trimming left V 3 bases short and J 0 bases short, with 12 bases between. The CDR3 is 15 amino acids.

The V gene is TRBV30, the J gene TRBJ1-3; TRBD1 aligns across 8 bases. J was trimmed by 4 bases and V by 4 bases; bases with no gene match: 3. This CDR3 region has 13 residues. Germline CDR1 reads GTSNPN; CDR2 reads SVGIG (reference sequence). The CDR3: CAWKRTGGNTIYF. The DNA for the CDR3 is TGTGCCTGGAAGCGGACAGGGGGAAACACCATATATTTT.

This clone has just a few counts. Written as DNA, the CDR3 is TGTGCCAGCAGCTTCGGGGCGGGAGGGGGCGGCTATGGCTACACCTTC. Translating gives CASSFGAGGGGYGYTF. The chain uses TRBV7-2 and TRBJ1-2; TRBD1 agrees at 7 bases. The CDR3 extends over 16 amino acids. The J segment lost 4 bases and the V segment lost 3 bases, leaving 11 bases of the junction unmatched. The germline gives CDR1 SGHTA, CDR2 FQGNSA.

The table lists this clone with a count of one. The chain has TRBV11-3 and TRBJ1-4; 8 bases map to TRBD1. The CDR3 is made up of 13 amino acids. CDR1 is SGHNT and CDR2 is YENEEA in the germline V gene. The V gene end was trimmed by 5 bases and the J gene end by 12 bases; junction bases not matched to a gene: 8. The CDR3 DNA follows: TGTGCCAGCAGCCCCTTGGACAGGGTGGAACTGTTTTTT. Translating gives CASSPLDRVELFF.

This chain's CDR3 is CASRSRYYFYEQYF. In nucleotides, the CDR3 is TGTGCCAGCAGGAGCAGATACTACTTTTACGAGCAGTACTTC. This sequence joins TRBV28 and TRBJ2-7; D is unclear. This CDR3 contains 14 residues. V gave up 6 bases and J gave up 4 bases, with 16 bases separating them. Germline assignment: CDR1 MDHEN and CDR2 SYDVKM.

V gene TRBV18 combines with J gene TRBJ1-1; 8 nucleotides match TRBD1. Germline assignment: CDR1 KGHSH and CDR2 LQKENI. Germline trimming cut 3 bases from V and 4 bases from J; bases unmatched to any gene: 4. The CDR3 contains 14 residues. The CDR3 spells CASSPRTGTTEAFF. The CDR3, as DNA: TGTGCCAGCTCACCCCGGACAGGGACCACTGAAGCTTTCTTT. The whole variable domain, remainder taken from reference TRBV18 and TRBJ1-1, is NAGVMQNPRHLVRRRGQEARLRCSPMKGHSHVYWYRQLPEEGLKFMVYLQKENIIDESGMPKERFSAEFPKEGPSILRIQQVVRGDSAAYFCASSPRTGTTEAFFGQGTRLTVV.

The genes are TRBV7-8 and TRBJ2-2, with D uncertain. V was pared by 5 bases and J by 6 bases, with 7 bases between. Germline CDR1 SGHVS, CDR2 FQNEAQ. This CDR3 contains 12 residues. CDR3 sequence: CASSPFAGELFF. The CDR3 coding sequence is TGTGCCAGCAGCCCGTTTGCCGGGGAGCTGTTTTTT.

This sequence joins TRBV10-3 and TRBJ2-3, with TRBD2 matching 8 bases. V lost 10 bases, J lost 4 bases, and 10 bases stayed unmatched. Germline V lookup: CDR1 ENHRY, CDR2 SYGVKD. The length of the CDR3 is 14 residues. CDR3: CATWRGVVADTQYF. The DNA for the CDR3 is TGTGCCACCTGGCGGGGGGTGGTCGCAGATACGCAGTATTTT.

The V gene is TRBV11-3, the J gene TRBJ1-1, with 7 bases fitting TRBD1. CDR3 length: 14 amino acids. The germline gives CDR1 SGHNT, CDR2 YENEEA. V gave up 5 bases and J gave up 3 bases; unmatched junction bases: 6. CDR3 nucleotide sequence: TGTGCCAGCAGCGTCGACAGGGTCGACACTGAAGCTTTCTTT. Translating it yields CASSVDRVDTEAFF.

The chain couples TRBV25-1 to TRBJ1-6; TRBD1 might be the D (5 bases). Germline V gene lookup returns CDR1 MGHDK and CDR2 SYGVNS. This CDR3 comprises 13 residues. With 6 bases removed from V and 8 bases from J, the gap between germline ends came to 11 bases. The CDR3 sequence is CASRGLGHSPLHF. The CDR3 coding sequence is TGTGCCAGCAGGGGACTGGGGCATTCACCCCTCCACTTT. Filled out from reference TRBV25-1 and TRBJ1-6, the complete variable domain reads EADIYQTPRYLVIGTGKKITLECSQTMGHDKMYWYQQDPGMELHLIHYSYGVNSTEKGDLSSESTVSRIRTEHFPLTLESARPSHTSQYLCASRGLGHSPLHFGNGTRLTVT.

The genes are TRBV5-5 and TRBJ1-5, with D uncertain. The ends were cut back, 2 bases at V and 7 bases at J, with 13 bases in the middle. The germline CDR1 and CDR2 sequences are SGHKS and YYEKEE (reference sequence). The CDR3 covers 14 residues. CDR3 sequence: CASSFGIATQPQHF. In DNA form, the CDR3 reads TGTGCCAGCAGCTTCGGGATAGCAACACAGCCCCAGCATTTT.

The rearrangement uses TRBV4-2 and TRBJ1-5; D possibly corresponds to TRBD1 (5 bases). The CDR3 has 16 residues. CDR1 LGHNA and CDR2 YNFKEQ come from the germline V gene. Between the trimmed V and J ends, which lost 5 bases and 0 bases, there was a span of 14 bases. The CDR3 region has the DNA TGTGCCAGCAGCTCGAGACAAGGGGATAGCAATCAGCCCCAGCATTTT. Translation gives CASSSRQGDSNQPQHF.

This chain links TRBV11-3 with TRBJ2-1; tentative D call: TRBD2 (6 bases). The V end lost 5 bases, the J end lost 0 bases, and 17 bases lay between the germline ends. CDR1 and CDR2 (germline): SGHNT, YENEEA. This CDR3 comprises 17 residues. In DNA form, the CDR3 reads TGTGCCAGCAGCGGGGGGACGGATCTCATCTCCTACAATGAGCAGTTCTTC. Amino acids: CASSGGTDLISYNEQFF.

This clone was seen more than once but under ten times. J is TRBJ1-1 and V is TRBV28; D unclear. The germline CDR1 and CDR2 sequences are MDHEN and SYDVKM. The CDR3 loop spans 14 amino acids. The V and J ends lost 6 bases and 6 bases respectively, with 17 bases between them. The CDR3 is CASSPQREPPEAFF. CDR3 in DNA: TGTGCCAGCAGCCCTCAGAGGGAGCCCCCTGAAGCTTTCTTT.

The V and J genes are TRBV19 and TRBJ2-6, with D maybe TRBD1 (6 bases). The CDR3 totals 18 residues. Trimming took 4 bases from V and 0 from J, leaving 16 bases between them. CDR1 LNHDA and CDR2 SQIVND come from the germline V gene (reference sequence). The CDR3 DNA reads TGTGCCAGTAGTACCAGACAGGCCGAATACTCTGGGGCCAACGTCCTGACTTTC. It is translated as CASSTRQAEYSGANVLTF. The full variable domain, completed using reference TRBV19 and TRBJ2-6, is DGGITQSPKYLFRKEGQNVTLSCEQNLNHDAMYWYRQDPGQGLRLIYYSQIVNDFQKGDIAEGYSVSREKKESFPLTVTSAQKNPTAFYLCASSTRQAEYSGANVLTFGAGSRLTVL.

V gene TRBV2 combines with J gene TRBJ2-5; TRBD1 matches at 9 bases. The CDR3 is 14 residues long. CDR1 is SNHLY, CDR2 FYNNEI, per germline. Losses at the gene ends were 5 bases for V and 7 bases for J; bases not matched to a gene: 8. The CDR3 bases are TGTGCCAGCAGTCCGGACAGGGGTGAGGGGACCCAGTACTTC. Amino acids: CASSPDRGEGTQYF.

The chain is built from TRBV30 and TRBJ1-2; D gene uncertain. CDR1 and CDR2 (germline): GTSNPN, SVGIG (reference sequence). The CDR3 has 15 residues. V shed 3 bases and J shed 14 bases, with 28 bases lying between them. The chain's CDR3 is CAWSRLVLRGLEETF. The CDR3 DNA sequence: TGTGCCTGGAGCCGACTTGTACTGCGGGGTTTGGAGGAAACCTTC.

The J gene is TRBJ2-7, the V gene TRBV7-2; 11 nucleotides agree with TRBD2. The CDR3 covers 15 residues. The V and J ends lost 2 bases and 5 bases, in that order; junction bases with no gene match: 5. CDR1 SGHTA and CDR2 FQGNSA come from the germline V gene. CDR3 nucleotides: TGTGCCAGCAGCTTAATTAGCGGGGGGGCAAACGAGCAGTACTTC. Protein sequence: CASSLISGGANEQYF.

V is TRBV29-1 and J is TRBJ1-5; 7 bases fit TRBD1. V trimming: 6 bases; J trimming: 7 bases; junction bases outside the gene matches: 9. The CDR3 has 13 amino acids. Germline CDR1 SQVTM, CDR2 ANQGSEA. The CDR3, as DNA: TGCAGCGTCAAAGACAGGGAAGGACAGCCCCAGCATTTT. Translated: CSVKDREGQPQHF.

V is TRBV5-1 and J is TRBJ2-5; 10 nucleotides match TRBD1. Germline assignment: CDR1 SGHRS and CDR2 YFSETQ. V was clipped by 3 bases and J by 4 bases; unmatched bases: 6. The CDR3 loop spans 15 amino acids. CDR3 nucleotides: TGCGCCAGCAGCTCGCCATGGACAGGGGGAGAGACCCAGTACTTC. Protein product: CASSSPWTGGETQYF.

V is TRBV5-1 and J is TRBJ2-7; D call uncertain. This CDR3 contains 14 residues. Per germline, CDR1 SGHRS and CDR2 YFSETQ. V lost 0 bases and J lost 0, with 7 bases in between. CDR3 residues: CASSLGLSSYEQYF. CDR3 coding DNA: TGCGCCAGCAGCTTGGGTTTGAGCTCCTACGAGCAGTACTTC.

Relative to its sample, this clone is medium-sized. V usage is TRBV5-6 and J usage is TRBJ2-7; 7 nucleotides match TRBD1. V lost 4 bases to trimming and J lost 7 bases; unmatched junction nucleotides: 8. The CDR3 covers 13 residues. Germline loops: CDR1 SGHDT, CDR2 YYEEEE. Here the CDR3 reads CASSAGQVREQYF. The CDR3 region has the DNA TGTGCCAGCAGCGCAGGACAGGTCCGGGAGCAGTACTTC.

V gene TRBV5-5 combines with J gene TRBJ1-1, with TRBD1 identical over 9 bases. This CDR3 contains 17 residues. CDR1 and CDR2 from the germline V gene are SGHKS and YYEKEE (reference sequence). V was pared by 4 bases and J by 2 bases, with 12 bases of the junction left unmatched. DNA of the CDR3: TGTGCCAGCAGCCGGGGACAGGGAAACTTACTTAACACTGAAGCTTTCTTT. Translation gives CASSRGQGNLLNTEAFF.

The J gene is TRBJ2-7, the V gene TRBV5-1, with TRBD1 identical over 7 bases. This CDR3 contains 15 residues. The V gene end was trimmed by 2 bases and the J gene end by 3 bases; junction bases not matched to a gene: 8. Germline CDR1 SGHRS, CDR2 YFSETQ. CDR3 nucleotide sequence: TGCGCCAGCAGCTTTGATGGAGACAGGGTCTACGAGCAGTACTTC. This gives the protein CASSFDGDRVYEQYF.

The V gene is TRBV7-2, the J gene TRBJ1-5; D unclear. Germline-derived CDR1 and CDR2 are SGHTA and FQGNSA. The CDR3 contains 13 residues. Trimming cost V 8 bases and J 3 bases, with 11 bases left between them. The CDR3 sequence is CASGRDFNQPQHF. In nucleotides, the CDR3 is TGTGCCAGCGGACGGGATTTCAATCAGCCCCAGCATTTT.

The chain recombines TRBV6-2 or TRBV6-3 with TRBJ2-5; 8 bases line up with TRBD1. This CDR3 is built from 16 residues. Germline CDR1 reads MNHEY; CDR2 reads SVGEGT. The V gene end was trimmed by 2 bases and the J gene end by 5 bases; junction bases not matched to a gene: 10. CDR3 nucleotide sequence: TGTGCCAGCAGTTACAGGCCAGGGGGCTTTGGGGAGACCCAGTACTTC. Residues: CASSYRPGGFGETQYF.